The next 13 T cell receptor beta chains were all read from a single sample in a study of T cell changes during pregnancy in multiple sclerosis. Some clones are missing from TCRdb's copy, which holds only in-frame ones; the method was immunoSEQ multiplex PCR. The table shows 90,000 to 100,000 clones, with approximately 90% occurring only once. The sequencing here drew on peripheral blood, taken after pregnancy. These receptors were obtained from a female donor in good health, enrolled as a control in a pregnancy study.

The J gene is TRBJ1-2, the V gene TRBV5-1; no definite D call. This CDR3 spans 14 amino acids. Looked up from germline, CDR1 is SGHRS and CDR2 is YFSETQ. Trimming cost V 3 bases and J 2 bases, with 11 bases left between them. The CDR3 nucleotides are TGCGCCAGCAGCTCAGGTGGATCGAACTATGGCTACACCTTC. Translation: CASSSGGSNYGYTF. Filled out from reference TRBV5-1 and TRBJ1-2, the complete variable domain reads KAGVTQTPRYLIKTRGQQVTLSCSPISGHRSVSWYQQTPGQGLQFLFEYFSETQRNKGNFPGRFSGRQFSNSRSEMNVSTLELGDSALYLCASSSGGSNYGYTFGSGTRLTVV.

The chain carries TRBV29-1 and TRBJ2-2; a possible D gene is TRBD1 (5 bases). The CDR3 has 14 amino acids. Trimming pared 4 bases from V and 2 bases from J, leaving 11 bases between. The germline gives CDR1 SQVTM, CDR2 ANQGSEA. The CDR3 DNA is TGCAGCGTTGCGCCCAGGGTCAACACCGGGGAGCTGTTTTTT. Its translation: CSVAPRVNTGELFF.

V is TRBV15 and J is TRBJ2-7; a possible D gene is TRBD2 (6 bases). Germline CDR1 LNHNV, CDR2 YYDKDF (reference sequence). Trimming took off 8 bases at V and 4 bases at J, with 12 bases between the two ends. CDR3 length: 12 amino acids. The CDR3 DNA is TGTGCCACCGGGACTTCGCCTTACGAGCAGTACTTC. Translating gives CATGTSPYEQYF.

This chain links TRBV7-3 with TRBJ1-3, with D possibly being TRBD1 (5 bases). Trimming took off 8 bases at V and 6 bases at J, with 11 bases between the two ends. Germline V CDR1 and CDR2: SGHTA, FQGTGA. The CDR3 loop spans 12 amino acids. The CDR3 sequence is CASPRGTNTIYF. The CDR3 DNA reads TGTGCCAGCCCGCGGGGGACAAACACCATATATTTT.

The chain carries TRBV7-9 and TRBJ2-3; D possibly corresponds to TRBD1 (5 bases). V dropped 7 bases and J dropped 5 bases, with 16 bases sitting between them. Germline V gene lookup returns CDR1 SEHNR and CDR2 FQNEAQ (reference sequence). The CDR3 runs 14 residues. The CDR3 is CASTRKGVQDTQYF. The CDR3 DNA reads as TGTGCCAGCACCCGGAAAGGGGTTCAAGATACGCAGTATTTT.

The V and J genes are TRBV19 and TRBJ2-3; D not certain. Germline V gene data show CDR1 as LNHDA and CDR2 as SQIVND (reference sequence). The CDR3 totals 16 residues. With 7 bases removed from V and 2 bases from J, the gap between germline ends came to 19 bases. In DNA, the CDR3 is TGTGCCAGTACCATCTCCGGCAGGCTGTTCACAGATACGCAGTATTTT. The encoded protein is CASTISGRLFTDTQYF.

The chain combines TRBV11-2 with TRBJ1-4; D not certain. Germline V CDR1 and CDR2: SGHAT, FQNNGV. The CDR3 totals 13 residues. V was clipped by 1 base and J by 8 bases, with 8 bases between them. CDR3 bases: TGTGCCAGCAGCTTAGCTGGGCCCGAAAAACTGTTTTTT. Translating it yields CASSLAGPEKLFF.

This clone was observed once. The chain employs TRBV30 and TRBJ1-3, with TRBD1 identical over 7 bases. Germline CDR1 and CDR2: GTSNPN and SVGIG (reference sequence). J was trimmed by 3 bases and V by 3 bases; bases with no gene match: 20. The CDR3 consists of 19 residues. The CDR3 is CAWRLRQGPKLPLGNTIYF. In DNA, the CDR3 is TGTGCCTGGAGGCTACGACAGGGCCCAAAATTGCCCCTTGGAAACACCATATATTTT.

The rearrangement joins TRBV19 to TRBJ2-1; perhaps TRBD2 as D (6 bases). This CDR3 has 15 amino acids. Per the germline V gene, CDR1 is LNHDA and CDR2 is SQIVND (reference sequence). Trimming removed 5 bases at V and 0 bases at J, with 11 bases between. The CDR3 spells CASSLRGASYNEQFF. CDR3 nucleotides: TGTGCCAGTAGTCTCCGCGGGGCCTCCTACAATGAGCAGTTCTTC.

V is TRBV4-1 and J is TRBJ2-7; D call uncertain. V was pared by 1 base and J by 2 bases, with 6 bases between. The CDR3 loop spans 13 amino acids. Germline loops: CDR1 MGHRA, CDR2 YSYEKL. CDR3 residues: CASSQATTYEQYF. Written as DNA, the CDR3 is TGCGCCAGCAGCCAAGCCACAACCTACGAGCAGTACTTC.

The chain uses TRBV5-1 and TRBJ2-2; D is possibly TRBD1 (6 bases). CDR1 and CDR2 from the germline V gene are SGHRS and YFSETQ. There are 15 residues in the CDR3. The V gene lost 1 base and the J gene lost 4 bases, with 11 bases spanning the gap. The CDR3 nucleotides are TGCGCCAGCAGCTTGAGTCAGGGGAGCACCGGGGAGCTGTTTTTT. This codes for CASSLSQGSTGELFF.

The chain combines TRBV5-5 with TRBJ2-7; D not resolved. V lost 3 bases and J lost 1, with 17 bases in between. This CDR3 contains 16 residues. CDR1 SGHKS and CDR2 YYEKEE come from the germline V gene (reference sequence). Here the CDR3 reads CASSSMTQRMSYEQYF. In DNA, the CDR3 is TGTGCCAGCAGCTCCATGACACAACGAATGTCCTACGAGCAGTACTTC.

The chain's CDR3 is CASSMLARAEAFF. The CDR3 bases are TGTGCCAGTAGTATGCTGGCACGGGCTGAAGCTTTCTTT. V gene TRBV19 combines with J gene TRBJ1-1; D not resolved. Germline values: CDR1 LNHDA, CDR2 SQIVND (reference sequence). V lost 3 bases and J 6 bases, leaving 11 bases between the germline ends. The CDR3 covers 13 residues.